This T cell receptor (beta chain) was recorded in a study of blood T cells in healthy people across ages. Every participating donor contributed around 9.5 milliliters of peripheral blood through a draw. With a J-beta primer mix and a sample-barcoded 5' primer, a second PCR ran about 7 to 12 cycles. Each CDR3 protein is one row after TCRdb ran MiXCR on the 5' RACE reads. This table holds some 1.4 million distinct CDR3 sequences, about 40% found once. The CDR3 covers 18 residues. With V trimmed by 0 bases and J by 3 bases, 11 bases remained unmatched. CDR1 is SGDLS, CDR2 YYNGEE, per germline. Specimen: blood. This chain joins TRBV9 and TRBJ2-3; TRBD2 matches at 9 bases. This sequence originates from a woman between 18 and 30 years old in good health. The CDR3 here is CASSVGYLAGQGTDTQYF. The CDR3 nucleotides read TGTGCCAGCAGCGTAGGCTATCTAGCGGGGCAGGGAACAGATACGCAGTATTTT.